This TCR beta chain was captured in a study of T cell repertoires in cytomegalovirus infection. Study information: CMV infection plus the matching HLA type was flagged by public TCR beta signatures.

TCRdb re-analysed the reads in MiXCR, keeping a single row per CDR3 protein. The data show under 200,000 distinct CDR3 sequences, approximately 28% seen once. The V end lost 0 bases, the J end lost 7 bases, and 6 bases lay between the germline ends. CDR3 size: 12 residues. Looked up from germline, CDR1 is SGHTA and CDR2 is FQGNSA. For this clonotype: What it recognizes is unknown.

Study-wide points: Accumulated public TCR beta family frequency recognized individuals carrying CMV together with the relevant HLA. Within the response measured ex vivo, HLA-C-restricted CMV-specific TCR beta clonotypes were dominant.

The sequence was collected from a human donor in good health (CMV status not recorded). Some clones in this sample may be carry-over from other donors' samples. The chain carries TRBV7-2 and TRBJ1-1; the D is unclear. The sequenced sample was PBMCs. In nucleotides, the CDR3 is TGTGCCAGCAGCTTAGCAGAGGATGAAGCTTTCTTT. This encodes CASSLAEDEAFF.